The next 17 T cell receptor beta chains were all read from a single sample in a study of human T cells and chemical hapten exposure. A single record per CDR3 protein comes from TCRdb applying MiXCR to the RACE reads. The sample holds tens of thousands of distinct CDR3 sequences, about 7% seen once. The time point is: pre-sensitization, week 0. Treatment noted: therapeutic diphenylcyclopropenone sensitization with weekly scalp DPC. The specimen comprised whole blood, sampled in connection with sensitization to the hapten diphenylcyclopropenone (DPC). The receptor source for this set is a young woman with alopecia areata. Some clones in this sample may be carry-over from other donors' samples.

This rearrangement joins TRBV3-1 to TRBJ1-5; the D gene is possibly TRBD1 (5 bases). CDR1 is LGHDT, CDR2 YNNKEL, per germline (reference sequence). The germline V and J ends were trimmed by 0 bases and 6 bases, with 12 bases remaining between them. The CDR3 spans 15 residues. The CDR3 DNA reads TGTGCCAGCAGCCAAGATTTAATAGGGGTTCAGCCCCAGCATTTT. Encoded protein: CASSQDLIGVQPQHF.

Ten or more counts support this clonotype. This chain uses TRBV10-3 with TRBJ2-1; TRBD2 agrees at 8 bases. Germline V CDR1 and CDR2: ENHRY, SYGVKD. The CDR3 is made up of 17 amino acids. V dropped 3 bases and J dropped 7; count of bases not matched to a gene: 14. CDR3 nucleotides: TGTGCCATCAGTGATGATAGAGCGGGGGTGCCTAGGAATGAGCAGTTCTTC. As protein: CAISDDRAGVPRNEQFF.

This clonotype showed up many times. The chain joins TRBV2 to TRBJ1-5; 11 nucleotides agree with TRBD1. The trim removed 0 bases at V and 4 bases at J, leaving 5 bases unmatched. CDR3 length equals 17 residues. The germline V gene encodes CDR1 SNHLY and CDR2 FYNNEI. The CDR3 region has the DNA TGTGCCAGCAGTGAAGCGGTCCGGGACAGGGGGAATCAGCCCCAGCATTTT. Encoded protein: CASSEAVRDRGNQPQHF.

The CDR3 sequence is CESKGKAQETQYF. In DNA, the CDR3 is TGTGAAAGCAAAGGAAAGGCCCAAGAGACCCAGTACTTC. The V and J genes are TRBV7-6 and TRBJ2-5; D gene uncertain. The CDR3 runs 13 residues. From germline, CDR1 is SGHVS and CDR2 FNYEAQ. Together with reference TRBV7-6 and TRBJ2-5, the CDR3 gives the full variable domain: GAGVSQSPRYKVTKRGQDVALRCDPISGHVSLYWYRQALGQGPEFLTYFNYEAQQDKSGLPNDRFSAERPEGSISTLTIQRTEQRDSAMYRCESKGKAQETQYFGPGTRLLVL.

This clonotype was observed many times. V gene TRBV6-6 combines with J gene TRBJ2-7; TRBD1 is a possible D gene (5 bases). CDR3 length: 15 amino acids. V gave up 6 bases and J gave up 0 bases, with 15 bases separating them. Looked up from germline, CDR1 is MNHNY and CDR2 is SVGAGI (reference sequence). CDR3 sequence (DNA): TGTGCCAGCAGAGGAAAAGACAGCAACTCCTACGAGCAGTACTTC. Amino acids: CASRGKDSNSYEQYF.

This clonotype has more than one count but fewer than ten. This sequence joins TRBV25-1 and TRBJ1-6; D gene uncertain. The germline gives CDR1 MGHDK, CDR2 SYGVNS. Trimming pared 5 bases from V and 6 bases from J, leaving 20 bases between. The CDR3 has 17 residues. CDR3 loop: CASSPRPGRVFNSPLHF. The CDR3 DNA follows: TGTGCCAGCAGTCCTCGCCCAGGCCGAGTCTTTAATTCACCCCTCCACTTT.

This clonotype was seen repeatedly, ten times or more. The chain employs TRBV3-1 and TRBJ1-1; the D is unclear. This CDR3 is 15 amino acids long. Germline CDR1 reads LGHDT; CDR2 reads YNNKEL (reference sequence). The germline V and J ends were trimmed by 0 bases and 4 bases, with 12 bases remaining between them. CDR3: CASSQDTLLVTEAFF. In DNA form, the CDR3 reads TGTGCCAGCAGCCAAGATACGCTCCTGGTCACTGAAGCTTTCTTT.

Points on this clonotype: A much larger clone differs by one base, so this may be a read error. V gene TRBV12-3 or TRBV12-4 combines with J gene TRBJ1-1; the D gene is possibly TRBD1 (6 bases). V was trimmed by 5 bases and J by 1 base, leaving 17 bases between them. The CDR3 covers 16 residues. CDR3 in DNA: TGTGCCAGCAGTGAACAGGGTTCGGGGAGGAACACTGAAGCTTTCTTT. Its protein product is CASSEQGSGRNTEAFF.

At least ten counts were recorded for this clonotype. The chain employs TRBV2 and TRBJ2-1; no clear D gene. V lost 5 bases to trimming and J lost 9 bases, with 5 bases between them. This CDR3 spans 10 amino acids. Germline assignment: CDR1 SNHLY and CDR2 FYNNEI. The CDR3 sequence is CASSLREQFF. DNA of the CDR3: TGTGCCAGCAGTCTACGTGAGCAGTTCTTC.

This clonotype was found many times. CDR3 in amino acids: CASSLGASGTDTQYF. In DNA, the CDR3 is TGTGCCAGCAGCTTAGGAGCTAGCGGCACAGATACGCAGTATTTT. The chain recombines TRBV7-9 with TRBJ2-3; tentative D call: TRBD2 (6 bases). The CDR3 has 15 amino acids. Germline V CDR1 and CDR2: SEHNR, FQNEAQ (reference sequence). Trimming cost V 1 base and J 1 base, with 9 bases left between them.

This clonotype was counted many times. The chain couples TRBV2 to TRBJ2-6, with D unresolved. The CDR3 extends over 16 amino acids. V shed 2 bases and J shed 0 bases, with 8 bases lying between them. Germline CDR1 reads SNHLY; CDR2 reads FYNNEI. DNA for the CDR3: TGTGCCAGCAGTGAATTCCTGGTCTCTGGGGCCAACGTCCTGACTTTC. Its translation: CASSEFLVSGANVLTF.

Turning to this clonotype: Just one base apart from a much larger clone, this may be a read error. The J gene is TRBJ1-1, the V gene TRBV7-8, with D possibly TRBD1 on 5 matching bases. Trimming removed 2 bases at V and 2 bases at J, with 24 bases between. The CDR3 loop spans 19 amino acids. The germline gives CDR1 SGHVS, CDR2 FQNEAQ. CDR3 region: CASSLRPRGTSPRNTEAFF. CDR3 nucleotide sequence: TGTGCCAGCAGCTTACGGCCTCGCGGGACGAGTCCCCGCAACACTGAAGCTTTCTTT.

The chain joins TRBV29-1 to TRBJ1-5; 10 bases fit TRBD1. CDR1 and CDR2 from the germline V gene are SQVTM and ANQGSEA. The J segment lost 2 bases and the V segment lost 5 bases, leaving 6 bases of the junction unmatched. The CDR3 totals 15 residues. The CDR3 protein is CSVFTGTGGNQPQHF. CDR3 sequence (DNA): TGCAGCGTTTTTACCGGGACAGGGGGCAATCAGCCCCAGCATTTT.

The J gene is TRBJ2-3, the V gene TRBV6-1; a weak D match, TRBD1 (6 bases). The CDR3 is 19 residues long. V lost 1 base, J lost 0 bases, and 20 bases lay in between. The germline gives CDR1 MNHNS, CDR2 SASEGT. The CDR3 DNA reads TGTGCCAGCAGTGAAGAGTGGACGGGAAGGGACACCAGCACAGATACGCAGTATTTT. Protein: CASSEEWTGRDTSTDTQYF.

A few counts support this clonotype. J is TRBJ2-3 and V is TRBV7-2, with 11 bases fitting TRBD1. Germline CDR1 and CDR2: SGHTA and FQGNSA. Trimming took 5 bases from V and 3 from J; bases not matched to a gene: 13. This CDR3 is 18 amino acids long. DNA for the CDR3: TGTGCCAGCAGCCCAATAATATCCGGGACAGGGGGAACAGATACGCAGTATTTT. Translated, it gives CASSPIISGTGGTDTQYF.

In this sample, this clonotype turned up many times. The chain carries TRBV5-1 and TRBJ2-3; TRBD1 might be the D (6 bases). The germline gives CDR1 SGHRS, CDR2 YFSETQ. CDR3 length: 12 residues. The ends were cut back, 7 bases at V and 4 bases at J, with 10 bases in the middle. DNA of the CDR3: TGCGCCAGCCAGGGGAGAGCAGATACGCAGTATTTT. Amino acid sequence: CASQGRADTQYF.

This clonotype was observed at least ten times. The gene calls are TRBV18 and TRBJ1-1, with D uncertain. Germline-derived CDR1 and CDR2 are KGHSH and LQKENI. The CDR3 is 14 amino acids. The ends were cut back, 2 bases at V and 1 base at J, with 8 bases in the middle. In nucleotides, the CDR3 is TGTGCCAGCTCACCATTGAGGGAGAACACTGAAGCTTTCTTT. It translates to CASSPLRENTEAFF.